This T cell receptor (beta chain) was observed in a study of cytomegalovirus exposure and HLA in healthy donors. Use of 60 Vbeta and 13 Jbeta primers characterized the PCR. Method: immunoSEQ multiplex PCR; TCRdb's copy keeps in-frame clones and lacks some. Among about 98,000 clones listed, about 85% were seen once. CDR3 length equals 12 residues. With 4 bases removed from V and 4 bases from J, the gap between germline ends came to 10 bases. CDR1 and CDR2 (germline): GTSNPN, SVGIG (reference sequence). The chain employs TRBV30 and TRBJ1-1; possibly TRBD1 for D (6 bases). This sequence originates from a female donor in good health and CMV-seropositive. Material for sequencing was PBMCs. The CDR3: CAWNRVSTEAFF. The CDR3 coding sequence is TGTGCCTGGAACAGGGTGAGCACTGAAGCTTTCTTT. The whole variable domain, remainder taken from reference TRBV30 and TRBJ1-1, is SQTIHQWPATLVQPVGSPLSLECTVEGTSNPNLYWYRQAAGRGLQLLFYSVGIGQISSEVPQNLSASRPQDRQFILSSKKLLLSDSGFYLCAWNRVSTEAFFGQGTRLTVV.